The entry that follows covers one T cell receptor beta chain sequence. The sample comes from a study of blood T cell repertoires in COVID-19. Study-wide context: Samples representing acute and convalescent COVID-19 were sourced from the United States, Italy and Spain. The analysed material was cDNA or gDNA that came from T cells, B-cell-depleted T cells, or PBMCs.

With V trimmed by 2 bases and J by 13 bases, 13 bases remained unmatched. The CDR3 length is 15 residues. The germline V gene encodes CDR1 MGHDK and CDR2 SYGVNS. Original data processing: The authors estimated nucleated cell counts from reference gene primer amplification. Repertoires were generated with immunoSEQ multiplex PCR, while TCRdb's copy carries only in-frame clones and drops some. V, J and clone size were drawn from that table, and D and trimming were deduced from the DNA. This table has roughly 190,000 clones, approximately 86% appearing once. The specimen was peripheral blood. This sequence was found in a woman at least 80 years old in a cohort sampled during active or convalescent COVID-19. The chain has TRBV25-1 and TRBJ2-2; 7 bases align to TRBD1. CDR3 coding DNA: TGTGCCAGCAGTGAACCTAACCGACAGGGACCGGCGCTGTTTTTT. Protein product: CASSEPNRQGPALFF.